The clone carrying this TCR beta chain was observed many times. Its antigen remains unknown. The data stem from a study of CD8 T cells in ankylosing spondylitis. Whole-study findings and limits: With a CD8+ phenotype, disease-linked clones were relatively rare in peripheral blood. Disease-associated clones were reportedly significantly overrepresented in matched ankylosing spondylitis synovial fluid. Apparently characteristic of ankylosing spondylitis blood was a TCR beta motif (about eight highly homologous variants).

Library preparation for TCR beta used quantitative 5'-RACE with molecular barcodes. Each CDR3 protein is one row after TCRdb ran MiXCR on the 5' RACE reads. The table records 40,000 or so distinct CDR3 sequences, less than 3.5% of them present only once. Sequencing was carried out using blood, either unsorted or a sorted T cell fraction (not recorded which). This sequence originates from a male donor with ankylosing spondylitis or in good health (not recorded which).

The CDR3 bases are TGTGCCAGCAGCGTAGGGGGTAGGGGGCTACTATCGAACACCGGGGAGCTGTTTTTT. It codes for CASSVGGRGLLSNTGELFF. This chain joins TRBV9 and TRBJ2-2; 7 bases align to TRBD1. This CDR3 is 19 amino acids long. Germline CDR1 SGDLS, CDR2 YYNGEE. Trimming took 0 bases from V and 0 from J; bases not matched to a gene: 11.